This T cell receptor (beta chain) was documented in a study of beta chain features in type 1 diabetes. This clone came up a few times. Reverse transcribing all isolated RNA meant expressed TCRB transcripts were sequenced. Measured with immunoSEQ multiplex PCR; TCRdb has only the in-frame clones, and not every one. In the table there are 310,000 or so clones, around 10% of which are singletons. The CDR3 is 15 residues long. Between the trimmed V and J ends, which lost 3 bases and 0 bases, there was a span of 8 bases. Germline loops: CDR1 SGHTA, CDR2 FQGNSA. The V and J genes are TRBV7-2 and TRBJ2-2; D is possibly TRBD2 (5 bases). This receptor was obtained from a woman aged 25 to 45 in good health. The sample was naive CD4+ T cells from blood. In nucleotides, the CDR3 is TGTGCCAGCAGCTTTCAGCGGACGAACACCGGGGAGCTGTTTTTT. This gives the protein CASSFQRTNTGELFF.